Sequencing of this T cell receptor beta chain was carried out in a study of cytomegalovirus exposure and HLA in healthy donors. For the study at large: In terms of ancestry, the Caucasian-associated cluster contained roughly 81% of the approximately 400 genotyped donors.

Points on this clone: What it binds is not known. Other DNA sequences from this sample encode an identical CDR3 as well.

The PCR was carried out with 60 Vbeta primers and 13 Jbeta primers. Profiling relied on immunoSEQ multiplex PCR, and the TCRdb table lists in-frame clones only, not all of them. The sample has about 210,000 clones; the top ten hold under 1%. All donors participated as healthy donors of bone marrow. The germline V gene has CDR1 SEHNR and CDR2 FQNEAQ (reference sequence). This CDR3 comprises 14 residues. The V gene end was trimmed by 5 bases and the J gene end by 9 bases; junction bases not matched to a gene: 7. Whole-study results and caveats: Sequencing likely caused a cluster of highly shared sequence variants.

The material sequenced was PBMCs. This sequence originates from a woman aged 25 to 45 in good health and CMV-seropositive. V and J are TRBV7-9 and TRBJ1-6; TRBD1 aligns across 7 bases. CDR3 sequence reads: CASSTRQGGSPLHF. CDR3 nucleotides: TGTGCCAGCAGCACTCGACAGGGAGGTTCACCCCTCCACTTT.